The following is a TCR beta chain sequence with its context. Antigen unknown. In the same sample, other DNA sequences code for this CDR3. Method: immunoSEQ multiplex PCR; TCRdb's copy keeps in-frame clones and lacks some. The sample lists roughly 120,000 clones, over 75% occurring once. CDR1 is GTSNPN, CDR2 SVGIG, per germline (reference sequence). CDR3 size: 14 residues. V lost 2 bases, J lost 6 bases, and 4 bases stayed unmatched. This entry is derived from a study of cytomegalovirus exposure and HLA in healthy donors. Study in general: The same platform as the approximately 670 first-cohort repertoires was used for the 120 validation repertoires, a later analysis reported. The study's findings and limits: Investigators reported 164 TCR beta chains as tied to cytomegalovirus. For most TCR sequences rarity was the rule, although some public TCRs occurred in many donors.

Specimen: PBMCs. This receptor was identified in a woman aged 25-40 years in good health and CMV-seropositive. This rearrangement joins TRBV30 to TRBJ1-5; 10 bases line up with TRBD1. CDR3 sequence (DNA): TGTGCCTGGAGTCCTGGACAGGGGGGTCAGCCCCAGCATTTT. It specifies CAWSPGQGGQPQHF.